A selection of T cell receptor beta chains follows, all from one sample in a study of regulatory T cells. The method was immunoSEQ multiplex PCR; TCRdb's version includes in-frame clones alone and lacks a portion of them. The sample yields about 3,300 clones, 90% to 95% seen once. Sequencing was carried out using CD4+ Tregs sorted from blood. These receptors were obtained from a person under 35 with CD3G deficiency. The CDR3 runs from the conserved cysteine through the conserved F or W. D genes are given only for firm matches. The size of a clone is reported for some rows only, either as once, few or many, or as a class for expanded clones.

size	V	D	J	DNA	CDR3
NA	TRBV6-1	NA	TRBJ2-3	TGTGCCAGCACCGATCTAGTAGGCACAGATACGCAGTATTTT	CASTDLVGTDTQYF
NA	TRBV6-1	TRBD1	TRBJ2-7	TGTGCCAGCAGTGAAGGACAGGGCGTAACCTACGAGCAGTACTTC	CASSEGQGVTYEQYF
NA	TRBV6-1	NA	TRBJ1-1	TGTGCCAGCAGTCAAGGGGGATTTAACACTGAAGCTTTCTTT	CASSQGGFNTEAFF
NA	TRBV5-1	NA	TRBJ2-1	TGCGCCAGCAGCTTGGGCGGATGGTATTACAATGAGCAGTTCTTC	CASSLGGWYYNEQFF
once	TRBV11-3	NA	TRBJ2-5	TGTGCCAGCAGCCCCGCGGACAGGGAGGGAGAGACCCAGTACTTC	CASSPADREGETQYF
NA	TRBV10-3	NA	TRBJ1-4	TGTGCCATCAGTGAGTCCCCTAATGAAAAACTGTTTTTT	CAISESPNEKLFF
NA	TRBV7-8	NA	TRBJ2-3	TGTGCCAGCTCGGGGGTGGGCGGGTCGCAGTATTTT	CASSGVGGSQYF
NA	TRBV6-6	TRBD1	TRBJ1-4	TGTGCCAGCAGTACGCACAGGGGGAGAAATGAAAAACTGTTTTTT	CASSTHRGRNEKLFF
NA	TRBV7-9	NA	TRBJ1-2	TGTGCCAGCTCGCGAGGGGGGCTCGGCTATGGCTACACCTTC	CASSRGGLGYGYTF
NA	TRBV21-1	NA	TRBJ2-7	TGTGCCAGCAGCATGGAGGAACCCAGGGACTACGAGCAGTACTTC	CASSMEEPRDYEQYF
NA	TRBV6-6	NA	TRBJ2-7	TGTGCCAGCAGCCGCAATGTAGGCGGCTACGAGCAGTACTTC	CASSRNVGGYEQYF
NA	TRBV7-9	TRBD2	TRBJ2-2	TGTGCCAGCAGCCGGACTAGCGGTGGCGGGGAGCTGTTTTTT	CASSRTSGGGELFF
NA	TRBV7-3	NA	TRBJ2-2	TGTGCCAGCAGTGATCCACAGTTAGGAGGCGTCGACACCGGGGAGCTGTTTTTT	CASSDPQLGGVDTGELFF
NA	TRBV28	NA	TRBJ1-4	TGTGCCAGCAGTACACGACTCAGACCCGGTGAAAAACTGTTTTTT	CASSTRLRPGEKLFF
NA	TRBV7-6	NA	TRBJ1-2	TGTGCCAGCAGCCCCCATGAGGGGATCGGCTACACCTTC	CASSPHEGIGYTF
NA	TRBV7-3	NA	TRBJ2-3	TGTGCCAGCAGCCCCTCCGGAACCTCTCGATCAGATACGCAGTATTTT	CASSPSGTSRSDTQYF